These 28 T cell receptor beta chains were all obtained from the same sample, sequenced in a study of blood T cells in healthy people across ages. A second PCR of 7 to 11 cycles used a sample-barcoded 5' primer and a J-beta primer mix. MiXCR was run by TCRdb on the 5' RACE reads, yielding one entry per CDR3 protein. This sample carries some 560,000 distinct CDR3 sequences, approximately 26% of them seen once, and the ten largest clones take 3% to 4.5%. The data were also submitted as part of a second study, on T cells of mothers and their children.

Sequenced input: blood. The receptors were gathered from a boy aged 2 to 10 in good health.

CDR3 DNA: TGTGCCAGCAGCTTAGGTGGACAGAGCTCTTTGGTGCAGTACTTC. It translates to CASSLGGQSSLVQYF. This chain uses TRBV7-2 with TRBJ2-7, with D perhaps matching TRBD1 (6 bases). Trimming took off 1 base at V and 9 bases at J, with 19 bases between the two ends. The CDR3 sequence is 15 residues long. Looked up from germline, CDR1 is SGHTA and CDR2 is FQGNSA.

This chain connects TRBV6-6 to TRBJ1-4; TRBD1 agrees at 10 bases. The ends lost 5 bases at V and 8 bases at J; junction bases unmatched: 5. CDR1 is MNHNY, CDR2 SVGAGI, per germline (reference sequence). The CDR3 totals 14 residues. CDR3: CASSQGQGIEKLFF. The DNA of the CDR3 is TGTGCCAGCAGTCAGGGACAGGGGATCGAAAAACTGTTTTTT.

In this sample, this clonotype turned up a few times. The chain employs TRBV12-3 or TRBV12-4 and TRBJ1-3; no reliable D call. The CDR3 covers 16 residues. V was clipped by 6 bases and J by 0 bases, with 15 bases between them. DNA for the CDR3: TGTGCCAGCAGCCCCAGGAAACAGAACTCTGGAAACACCATATATTTT. Translated, it gives CASSPRKQNSGNTIYF.

In regard to this clonotype: At one of its ends the junction is not consistent with the germline gene, which may arise from a read error. The chain couples TRBV12-3 or TRBV12-4 to TRBJ1-1; 9 positions match TRBD1. The CDR3 length is 14 residues. The CDR3 coding sequence is TGTGCCGGCAGCCGCGGGACAGGGCTAGGTGGGGCTTTCTTT. As protein: CAGSRGTGLGGAFF.

The V and J genes are TRBV18 and TRBJ2-5; 10 positions match TRBD2. CDR1 is KGHSH, CDR2 LQKENI, per germline. This CDR3 comprises 14 residues. Losses at the gene ends were 8 bases for V and 2 bases for J; bases not matched to a gene: 5. CDR3: CASSPSGSQETQYF. CDR3 DNA sequence: TGTGCCAGCAGTCCTAGCGGGAGTCAAGAGACCCAGTACTTC.

V gene TRBV14 combines with J gene TRBJ1-1; 8 bases map to TRBD1. Trimming removed 0 bases from V and 0 bases from J; junction bases left unmatched: 12. CDR3 length: 19 residues. CDR1 is SGHDN, CDR2 FVKESK, per germline. As DNA, the CDR3 is TGTGCCAGCAGCCAAGATCGGAGGGGGGCAGGGGGCATGAACACTGAAGCTTTCTTT. It codes for CASSQDRRGAGGMNTEAFF.

This clonotype was seen a few times. This rearrangement joins TRBV29-1 to TRBJ2-1; 7 nucleotides match TRBD1. J gave up 3 bases and V 5 bases, and 10 bases lay outside the gene matches. The CDR3 loop spans 15 amino acids. In germline, CDR1 is SQVTM, CDR2 ANQGSEA. DNA for the CDR3: TGCAGCGTTAGAGACAGGGTACTGGGCTACAATGAGCAGTTCTTC. Protein product: CSVRDRVLGYNEQFF.

This clonotype showed up just a few times. V is TRBV20-1 and J is TRBJ2-5; 12 bases match TRBD2. This CDR3 spans 19 amino acids. V shed 6 bases, J shed 1 base, and the junction held 18 bases outside the gene matches. Germline CDR1 reads DFQATT; CDR2 reads SNEGSKA (reference sequence). The CDR3 region has the DNA TGCAGTGCCGACCGACCTCTTAGCAGGGGACTAGCGGGCCAAGAGACCCAGTACTTC. Protein: CSADRPLSRGLAGQETQYF.

Here the CDR3 DNA reads TGCGCCAGCAGGACCTGGGTCGGTGAAAAACTGTTTTTT. It yields the protein CASRTWVGEKLFF. V and J are TRBV5-1 and TRBJ1-4, with D hard to call. The CDR3 runs 13 residues. The ends were cut back, 5 bases at V and 7 bases at J, with 12 bases in the middle. Germline CDR1 reads SGHRS; CDR2 reads YFSETQ.

V is TRBV19 and J is TRBJ2-7; a possible D gene is TRBD1 (6 bases). V was trimmed by 3 bases and J by 0 bases, leaving 9 bases between them. The CDR3 totals 14 residues. CDR1 is LNHDA and CDR2 is SQIVND in the germline V gene (reference sequence). CDR3 region: CASSIEGDSYEQYF. The DNA of the CDR3 is TGTGCCAGTAGTATCGAGGGGGACTCCTACGAGCAGTACTTC.

The chain couples TRBV7-8 to TRBJ2-4; 9 nucleotides match TRBD2. The CDR3 runs 19 residues. Germline-derived CDR1 and CDR2 are SGHVS and FQNEAQ. V shed 6 bases and J 6 bases; nucleotides not matched to a gene: 21. CDR3 sequence (DNA): TGTGCCAGCAGTAACATCCAGCGGGAGGTATTCCTCAAAAGAAACATTCAGTACTTC. Protein sequence: CASSNIQREVFLKRNIQYF.

CDR3 nucleotide sequence: TGCGCCAGCAGTCTGGACAGGGGGCCCGGGACCCAGTACTTC. Its protein is CASSLDRGPGTQYF. The chain uses TRBV5-1 and TRBJ2-5; 11 positions agree with TRBD1. Germline CDR1 reads SGHRS; CDR2 reads YFSETQ. The junction had 7 bases not matched to a gene; V was cut back by 5 bases and J by 7 bases. The CDR3 extends over 14 amino acids.

This clonotype was counted only a few times. The rearrangement links TRBV3-1 to TRBJ1-5, with a weak D call TRBD1 (5 bases). The CDR3 totals 14 residues. The germline V gene encodes CDR1 LGHDT and CDR2 YNNKEL (reference sequence). Trimming pared 2 bases from V and 7 bases from J, leaving 12 bases between. The CDR3 sequence: CASSQRGVTQPQHF. CDR3 nucleotides: TGTGCCAGCAGCCAAAGGGGAGTAACCCAGCCCCAGCATTTT. The whole variable domain, remainder taken from reference TRBV3-1 and TRBJ1-5, is DTAVSQTPKYLVTQMGNDKSIKCEQNLGHDTMYWYKQDSKKFLKIMFSYNNKELIINETVPNRFSPKSPDKAHLNLHINSLELGDSAVYFCASSQRGVTQPQHFGDGTRLSIL.

This clonotype occurred a few times. The CDR3 loop reads CSARVSRADRGLSVDYGYTF. The DNA for the CDR3 is TGCAGTGCTAGAGTCTCTAGGGCGGACAGGGGGCTTTCCGTCGACTATGGCTACACCTTC. The chain has TRBV20-1 and TRBJ1-2; 11 bases align to TRBD1. J lost 3 bases, V lost 1 base, and 19 bases had no gene match. The length of the CDR3 is 20 residues. Germline V lookup: CDR1 DFQATT, CDR2 SNEGSKA (reference sequence).

The gene calls are TRBV6-4 and TRBJ2-3; TRBD1 matches at 7 bases. The CDR3 sequence is 17 residues long. Germline V lookup: CDR1 MRHNA, CDR2 SNTAGT. The V and J ends lost 3 bases and 4 bases, in that order; junction bases with no gene match: 13. CDR3 residues: CASSEGMGTQGADTQYF. The CDR3 DNA reads as TGTGCCAGCAGTGAGGGTATGGGCACTCAGGGGGCAGATACGCAGTATTTT.

As for this clonotype: This may be a read error, as it is one base from a much larger clone. The gene calls are TRBV28 and TRBJ2-1, with 8 bases matching TRBD2. Germline-derived CDR1 and CDR2 are MDHEN and SYDVKM. With V trimmed by 7 bases and J by 0 bases, 8 bases remained unmatched. The CDR3 runs to 16 residues. This CDR3 is CASKLAVGASYNEQFF. The DNA of the CDR3 is TGTGCCAGCAAACTAGCGGTAGGGGCCTCCTACAATGAGCAGTTCTTC.

This clonotype showed up just a few times. The V and J genes are TRBV12-3 or TRBV12-4 and TRBJ1-1; D is possibly TRBD1 (6 bases). Trimming removed 4 bases at V and 1 base at J, with 13 bases between. The length of the CDR3 is 15 residues. This chain's CDR3 is CASSSRTAANTEAFF. DNA of the CDR3: TGTGCCAGCAGTTCCAGGACAGCCGCGAACACTGAAGCTTTCTTT.

The chain has TRBV9 and TRBJ2-1; D is undetermined. Trimming took 0 bases from V and 5 from J, leaving 9 bases between them. Germline loops: CDR1 SGDLS, CDR2 YYNGEE. This CDR3 has 14 amino acids. CDR3 residues: CASSVERFNNEQFF. CDR3 DNA: TGTGCCAGCAGCGTAGAAAGGTTTAACAATGAGCAGTTCTTC.

The chain carries TRBV29-1 and TRBJ2-5, with D perhaps matching TRBD1 (5 bases). Near its end, the DNA agrees better with TRBJ2-7, so the J call may be wrong. The germline V gene encodes CDR1 SQVTM and CDR2 ANQGSEA. The CDR3 runs to 17 residues. The CDR3 bases are TGCAGCGTTGACCCGTCGCCAGACAGACAAGCCGCCTACGAGCAGTACTTC. Translated, it gives CSVDPSPDRQAAYEQYF.

The chain uses TRBV9 and TRBJ1-2; a weak D match, TRBD1 (6 bases). From germline, CDR1 is SGDLS and CDR2 YYNGEE. CDR3 length: 14 amino acids. V shed 0 bases and J shed 4 bases, with 10 bases lying between them. The CDR3 loop is CASSVVGGPYGYTF. CDR3 sequence (DNA): TGTGCCAGCAGCGTAGTGGGGGGCCCCTATGGCTACACCTTC.

In its sample, this clonotype was seen a few times. The chain uses TRBV6-5 and TRBJ2-2, with D unresolved. Trimming took off 0 bases at V and 3 bases at J, with 2 bases between the two ends. CDR1 and CDR2 from the germline V gene are MNHEY and SVGAGI. This CDR3 region has 13 residues. The CDR3 is CASSYSYTGELFF. CDR3 DNA sequence: TGTGCCAGCAGTTACTCCTACACCGGGGAGCTGTTTTTT.

In this sample, this clonotype turned up a few times. The chain has TRBV7-9 and TRBJ2-7; the match to TRBD1 covers 7 bases. The ends lost 5 bases at V and 3 bases at J; junction bases unmatched: 10. Germline-derived CDR1 and CDR2 are SEHNR and FQNEAQ (reference sequence). The CDR3 runs 15 residues. CDR3 sequence: CASSRDSDRSYEQYF. The CDR3 DNA is TGTGCCAGCAGCAGAGATTCGGACAGGAGCTACGAGCAGTACTTC.

To note about this clonotype: One end of the junction does not line up with germline, which may come from a read error. The chain is built from TRBV2 and TRBJ2-3, with D possibly TRBD1 on 6 matching bases. Germline values: CDR1 SNHLY, CDR2 FYNNEI. CDR3 size: 16 residues. The CDR3: CASSEGARGSTDTQYF. The CDR3, as DNA: TGTGCCAGCAGTGAAGGGGCTAGGGGGAGCACAGATACGCAGTACTTT.

The chain couples TRBV13 to TRBJ2-7; a weak D match, TRBD1 (6 bases). CDR1 is PRHDT, CDR2 FYEKMQ, per germline (reference sequence). This CDR3 comprises 13 residues. Trimming took 4 bases from V and 7 from J, leaving 14 bases between them. The CDR3 region is CASSSRDKREQYF. CDR3 sequence (DNA): TGTGCCAGCAGCTCCAGGGACAAACGAGAGCAGTACTTC.

This rearrangement joins TRBV30 to TRBJ2-6; no firm D call. The V and J ends lost 2 bases and 4 bases respectively, with 9 bases between them. The CDR3 runs 14 residues. Germline V gene lookup returns CDR1 GTSNPN and CDR2 SVGIG (reference sequence). CDR3 nucleotide sequence: TGTGCCTGGAGTTCTGGGTACGGGGCCAACGTCCTGACTTTC. Encoded protein: CAWSSGYGANVLTF.

The chain is built from TRBV20-1 and TRBJ2-6, with 9 bases fitting TRBD1. The CDR3 consists of 18 residues. The trim removed 5 bases at V and 2 bases at J, leaving 13 bases unmatched. Germline CDR1 DFQATT, CDR2 SNEGSKA (reference sequence). The CDR3 loop is CSALPSGTGRTGANVLTF. Written as DNA, the CDR3 is TGCAGTGCTCTTCCCAGCGGGACAGGGAGAACTGGGGCCAACGTCCTGACTTTC.

This clonotype occurred a few times. The gene calls are TRBV4-2 and TRBJ2-5; 7 bases match TRBD2. The germline gives CDR1 LGHNA, CDR2 YNFKEQ. The CDR3 runs 14 residues. V trimming: 0 bases; J trimming: 4 bases; junction bases outside the gene matches: 2. The CDR3 reads CASSQDLAGETQYF. The CDR3, as DNA: TGTGCCAGCAGCCAAGATTTAGCGGGAGAGACCCAGTACTTC.

The chain employs TRBV29-1 and TRBJ1-4; D call uncertain. The CDR3 covers 12 residues. CDR1 is SQVTM and CDR2 is ANQGSEA in the germline V gene. Trimming pared 7 bases from V and 4 bases from J, leaving 10 bases between. The CDR3 DNA sequence: TGCAGCGCCCAAGTGGGTAATGAAAAACTGTTTTTT. This encodes CSAQVGNEKLFF.